This T cell receptor (beta chain) is from a study of Graves' ophthalmopathy and Graves' hyperthyroidism. Study in general: Peripheral blood sampling preceded any treatment and occurred at initial diagnosis.

TCR beta CDR3 regions were amplified from RNA transcripts. The first-round RT-PCR employed HTBI primers together with the Qiagen OneStep RT-PCR kit. A multiplex PCR was then performed as the second round. MiXCR, applied by TCRdb to the multiplex PCR reads, yields one record per CDR3 protein. The repertoire holds 300,000 to 500,000 distinct CDR3 sequences, with 15% as singletons. The CDR3 covers 18 residues. V was trimmed by 5 bases and J by 2 bases, leaving 24 bases between them. Germline-derived CDR1 and CDR2 are SGHTA and FQGNSA. This clonotype was seen ten or more times. If no ophthalmopathy appeared within 18 months of follow-up, hyperthyroidism was termed stable.

The specimen sequenced was peripheral blood. V is TRBV7-2 and J is TRBJ2-5, with D possibly TRBD1 on 7 matching bases. This clonotype originated in a woman under 30 with stable Graves' hyperthyroidism. CDR3 DNA sequence: TGTGCCAGCAGCCATCTCCAGGGGGGCAGGGGTGGGCAAGAGACCCAGTACTTC. This codes for CASSHLQGGRGGQETQYF.